These 6 T cell receptor beta chains came from one sample sequenced in a study of CD8 T cells in ankylosing spondylitis. One entry per CDR3 protein results from TCRdb running MiXCR on the 5' RACE reads. Of under 300,000 distinct CDR3 sequences in the sample, about 10% were seen once. Sequenced: blood, either unsorted or a sorted T cell fraction (not recorded which). These receptors came from a male donor with ankylosing spondylitis or in good health (not recorded which).

This clonotype was seen more than once but under ten times. The rearrangement joins TRBV7-3 to TRBJ1-1, with D possibly being TRBD1 (5 bases). The CDR3 length is 14 residues. V was shortened by 6 bases and J by 3 bases, with 14 bases between the two germline ends. Looked up from germline, CDR1 is SGHTA and CDR2 is FQGTGA. The CDR3 loop is CASSLEEGYTEAFF. The CDR3 nucleotides are TGTGCCAGCAGTCTCGAGGAGGGGTACACTGAAGCTTTCTTT.

This clonotype was seen many times. The chain combines TRBV5-1 with TRBJ1-6; possible D gene TRBD1, 5 bases. Trimming cost V 1 base and J 7 bases, with 12 bases left between them. In germline, CDR1 is SGHRS, CDR2 YFSETQ. This CDR3 region has 15 residues. CDR3 sequence reads: CASSLSGGVNSPLHF. The CDR3 DNA sequence: TGCGCCAGCAGCTTGTCGGGGGGGGTCAATTCACCCCTCCACTTT. The variable domain in full, completed from reference TRBV5-1 and TRBJ1-6, reads KAGVTQTPRYLIKTRGQQVTLSCSPISGHRSVSWYQQTPGQGLQFLFEYFSETQRNKGNFPGRFSGRQFSNSRSEMNVSTLELGDSALYLCASSLSGGVNSPLHFGNGTRLTVT.

In its sample, this clonotype was seen a few times. This chain uses TRBV5-1 with TRBJ2-7; D tentatively reads TRBD1 or TRBD2 (5 bases each). The CDR3 sequence is 13 residues long. V was pared by 0 bases and J by 3 bases, with 7 bases between. Germline lookup yields CDR1 SGHRS and CDR2 YFSETQ. The CDR3 loop reads CASSLAGLYEQYF. The CDR3 region has the DNA TGCGCCAGCAGCTTGGCGGGGCTCTACGAGCAGTACTTC.

The table lists this clonotype with many counts. The chain is built from TRBV19 and TRBJ2-2; D remains unclear. CDR1 is LNHDA and CDR2 is SQIVND in the germline V gene (reference sequence). V was clipped by 3 bases and J by 2 bases, with 10 bases between them. The CDR3 runs 15 residues. The CDR3 is CASSMMITNTGELFF. The DNA of the CDR3 is TGTGCCAGTAGTATGATGATAACCAACACCGGGGAGCTGTTTTTT.

The V call is TRBV4-1, the J call TRBJ2-7; D unclear. CDR3 length: 9 amino acids. The V end was cut by 6 bases, the J end by 7 bases, with 4 bases between. Germline loops: CDR1 MGHRA, CDR2 YSYEKL. CDR3 loop: CASRREQYF. As DNA, the CDR3 is TGCGCCAGCAGAAGGGAGCAGTACTTC.

This clonotype has only a few counts. The chain combines TRBV9 with TRBJ2-7, with TRBD2 matching 15 bases. This CDR3 comprises 16 residues. V was pared by 0 bases and J by 3 bases, with 1 base of the junction left unmatched. Germline CDR1 and CDR2: SGDLS and YYNGEE. The CDR3 spells CASSVGGLAGGYEQYF. For the CDR3, the DNA is TGTGCCAGCAGCGTAGGGGGACTAGCGGGGGGCTACGAGCAGTACTTC.